The clone carrying this TCR beta chain occurred many times. Its target is not known. The data are from a study of regulatory T cells in long-lasting Graves disease. Time point given: newly diagnosed GD, antithyroid drugs for less than 3 months. TCR sequences were obtained from RNA taken from PBMCs. It was an endocrinology department in Xi'an, China, that provided the patients. Study outcomes and limitations: Between persistent patients, roughly 2,600 public clonotypes were shared, exceeding the roughly 1,000 shared between new patients.

Through Arm-PCR of CDR3 regions and iRepertoire HTBI primers, TCR beta libraries were built. TCRdb analysed the multiplex PCR reads with MiXCR anew, one entry per CDR3 protein. The sample lists 400,000 to 650,000 distinct CDR3 sequences, about 16% occurring once. This CDR3 is 13 amino acids long. The V gene's germline CDR1 is PRHDT and CDR2 FYEKMQ (reference sequence). Trimming took 4 bases from V and 2 from J, leaving 8 bases between them. Another study also made use of these data, one on T cells in Graves' hyperthyroidism and ophthalmopathy. This second report adds: Graves' hyperthyroidism is called stable when ophthalmopathy does not progress within 18 months. Exclusion of a patient resulted from uncontrolled infection, other autoimmune disease, pregnancy or lactation.

The rearrangement uses TRBV13 and TRBJ1-1; D not resolved. Here the sequenced sample was peripheral blood mononuclear cells (PBMCs), taken at new diagnosis, from a patient treated with antithyroid drugs. The clonotype comes from a woman aged 35-65 years with Graves disease. The CDR3 coding sequence is TGTGCCAGCAGCTCCGAAGACAACACTGAAGCTTTCTTT. Encoded protein: CASSSEDNTEAFF.